These 11 T cell receptor beta chains share one sample of origin, sequenced in a study of blood T cell repertoires in COVID-19. The table came from immunoSEQ multiplex PCR; TCRdb's copy has only in-frame clones and leaves some out. The table records about 40,000 clones, around 84% of them present only once. The sample taken for sequencing was peripheral blood. Source of these receptors: a human donor in a cohort sampled during active COVID-19.

The chain recombines TRBV3-1 (or the pseudogene TRBV3-2) with TRBJ1-2; 8 positions agree with TRBD1. This CDR3 has 12 amino acids. Looked up from germline, CDR1 is LGHDT and CDR2 is YNNKEL (reference sequence). V lost 1 base and J lost 9; bases outside the gene matches: 1. The CDR3 bases are TGTGCCAGCAGCCAAGGGGACAGGAGCTACACCTTC. This gives the protein CASSQGDRSYTF.

The V and J genes are TRBV4-1 and TRBJ2-3; 8 bases agree with TRBD1. The trim removed 0 bases at V and 5 bases at J, leaving 4 bases unmatched. The CDR3 has 15 amino acids. Germline CDR1 is MGHRA and CDR2 is YSYEKL. The CDR3 is CASSQDQGAKDTQYF. The DNA of the CDR3 is TGCGCCAGCAGCCAAGATCAGGGGGCTAAAGATACGCAGTATTTT.

This sequence joins TRBV19 and TRBJ1-3; TRBD1 matches 8 bases. J lost 1 base, V lost 1 base, and 6 bases had no gene match. This CDR3 has 17 amino acids. Germline CDR1 is LNHDA and CDR2 is SQIVND (reference sequence). The CDR3: CASSIGSQGASGNTIYF. The CDR3, as DNA: TGTGCCAGTAGTATAGGATCGCAGGGGGCATCTGGAAACACCATATATTTT.

This rearrangement joins TRBV6-2 or TRBV6-3 to TRBJ2-7, with 7 positions matching TRBD2. There are 16 residues in the CDR3. V lost 0 bases to trimming and J lost 4 bases; unmatched junction nucleotides: 9. The germline V gene encodes CDR1 MNHEY and CDR2 SVGEGT. Here the CDR3 DNA reads TGTGCCAGCAGTTACTCTCCCACTGAGCGGGGATACGAGCAGTACTTC. Its translation: CASSYSPTERGYEQYF.

The rearrangement links TRBV6-5 to TRBJ2-4; tentative D call: TRBD1 (7 bases). CDR1 is MNHEY, CDR2 SVGAGI, per germline. The V end was cut by 7 bases, the J end by 6 bases, with 19 bases between. CDR3 size: 15 residues. The CDR3 sequence: CASTLQDRRGNIQYF. Written as DNA, the CDR3 is TGTGCCAGCACCTTACAGGACAGGAGGGGAAACATTCAGTACTTC.

This rearrangement joins TRBV2 to TRBJ2-1, with 7 bases identical to TRBD1. J gave up 9 bases and V 5 bases, and 1 base lay outside the gene matches. CDR1 and CDR2 from the germline V gene are SNHLY and FYNNEI. This CDR3 has 11 residues. The CDR3 DNA reads TGTGCCAGCAGTCGACAGGGTGAGCAGTTCTTC. Its translation is CASSRQGEQFF.

The chain couples TRBV10-3 to TRBJ2-2; a weak D match, TRBD1 (6 bases). Deletions cut 0 bases from V and 0 bases from J, with 17 bases between. The germline CDR1 and CDR2 sequences are ENHRY and SYGVKD. This CDR3 spans 19 amino acids. The CDR3 DNA reads as TGTGCCATCAGTGAGTCCCCGGGACACGGAGCTTCGAACACCGGGGAGCTGTTTTTT. This sequence encodes CAISESPGHGASNTGELFF.

The J gene is TRBJ2-5, the V gene TRBV6-5, with TRBD1 identical over 8 bases. The CDR3 consists of 15 residues. Trimming took 6 bases from V and 5 from J; bases not matched to a gene: 11. Per germline, CDR1 MNHEY and CDR2 SVGAGI. The CDR3 DNA reads as TGTGCCAGCAGGGACCCAGGGGGCGCTTCGGAGACCCAGTACTTC. Protein product: CASRDPGGASETQYF.

V gene TRBV14 combines with J gene TRBJ2-5; 11 bases line up with TRBD1. The V gene end was trimmed by 6 bases and the J gene end by 6 bases; junction bases not matched to a gene: 9. CDR3 length: 15 residues. Germline V gives CDR1 SGHDN, CDR2 FVKESK. CDR3: CASSRSGTGGKTQYF. The CDR3, as DNA: TGTGCCAGCAGTCGATCCGGGACAGGGGGGAAGACCCAGTACTTC.

The chain employs TRBV9 and TRBJ2-3; 8 nucleotides line up with TRBD2. Germline V CDR1 and CDR2: SGDLS, YYNGEE. The CDR3 consists of 17 residues. With 1 base clipped from V and 4 bases from J, the junction kept 11 bases outside the gene matches. The CDR3 DNA follows: TGTGCCAGCAGCGTATTGCTGGGACTAGGTGGGTCAGATACGCAGTATTTT. Translation: CASSVLLGLGGSDTQYF.

The chain is built from TRBV24-1 and TRBJ2-5; D may be TRBD2 (6 bases). This CDR3 has 16 amino acids. Germline V gene sequence: CDR1 KGHDR, CDR2 SFDVKD. Trimming removed 4 bases at V and 5 bases at J, with 19 bases between. The CDR3 loop is CATSDRTAEGRETQYF. In DNA, the CDR3 is TGTGCCACCAGTGACCGTACAGCGGAGGGTAGGGAGACCCAGTACTTC.